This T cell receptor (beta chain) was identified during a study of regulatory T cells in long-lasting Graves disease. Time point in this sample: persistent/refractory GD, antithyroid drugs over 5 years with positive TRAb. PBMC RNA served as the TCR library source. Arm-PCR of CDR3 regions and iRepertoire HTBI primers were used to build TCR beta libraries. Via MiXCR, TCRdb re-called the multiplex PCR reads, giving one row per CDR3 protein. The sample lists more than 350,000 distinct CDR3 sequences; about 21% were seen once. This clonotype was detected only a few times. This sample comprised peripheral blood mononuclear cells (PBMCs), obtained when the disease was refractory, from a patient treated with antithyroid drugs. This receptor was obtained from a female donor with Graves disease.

This CDR3 is CASSLTSGIDIQYF. Written as DNA, the CDR3 is TGTGCCAGCAGCCTTACTAGCGGGATAGACATTCAGTACTTC. The chain recombines TRBV5-8 with TRBJ2-4; 10 bases line up with TRBD2. CDR3 length: 14 residues. Germline V gene lookup returns CDR1 SGHTS and CDR2 YDEGEE. V was pared by 4 bases and J by 8 bases, with 6 bases of the junction left unmatched.